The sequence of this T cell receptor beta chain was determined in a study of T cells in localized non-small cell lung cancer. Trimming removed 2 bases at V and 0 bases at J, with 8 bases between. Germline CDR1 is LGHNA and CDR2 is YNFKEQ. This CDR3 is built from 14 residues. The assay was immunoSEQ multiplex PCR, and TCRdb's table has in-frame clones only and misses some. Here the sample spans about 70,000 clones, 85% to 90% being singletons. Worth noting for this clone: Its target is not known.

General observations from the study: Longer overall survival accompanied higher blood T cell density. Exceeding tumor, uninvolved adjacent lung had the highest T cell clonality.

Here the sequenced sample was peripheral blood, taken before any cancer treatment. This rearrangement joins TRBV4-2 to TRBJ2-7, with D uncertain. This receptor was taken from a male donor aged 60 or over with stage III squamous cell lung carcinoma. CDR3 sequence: CASSQRISSYEQYF. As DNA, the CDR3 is TGTGCCAGCAGCCAACGGATCAGCTCCTACGAGCAGTACTTC.